This is a list of T cell receptor beta chains from one sample in a study of cytomegalovirus exposure and HLA in healthy donors. The table came from immunoSEQ multiplex PCR; TCRdb's copy has only in-frame clones and leaves some out. The sample records about 170,000 clones, around four fifths being singletons. The sample consisted of PBMCs. The receptors were sampled from a woman in her 30s in good health and CMV-seropositive. CDR3s include the opening cysteine and the closing phenylalanine or tryptophan. A D gene is named only where the DNA matches it firmly. The size field is filled for only some rows; it gives once, few, many or a size class.

V gene	D gene	clone size	J gene	CDR3 protein	CDR3 DNA
TRBV30	NA	NA	TRBJ1-1	CAWSRGFGTEAFF	TGTGCCTGGAGTCGGGGTTTCGGGACTGAAGCTTTCTTT
TRBV7-6	TRBD2	NA	TRBJ2-7	CASSFFSGSYEQYF	TGTGCCAGCAGCTTCTTCAGCGGGAGTTACGAGCAGTACTTC
TRBV7-3	NA	few	TRBJ2-1	CASSRPGGAYNEQFF	TGTGCCAGCAGCCGACCTGGGGGCGCCTACAATGAGCAGTTCTTC
TRBV7-9	TRBD2	few	TRBJ2-7	CASSFSGGPYEQYF	TGTGCCAGCAGCTTTAGCGGGGGGCCCTACGAGCAGTACTTC
TRBV7-9	TRBD2	NA	TRBJ2-7	CASSLGGGGSSYEQYF	TGTGCCAGCAGCTTAGGGGGCGGGGGAAGCTCCTACGAGCAGTACTTC
TRBV5-1	TRBD1	NA	TRBJ2-7	CASSGGQGAYEQYF	TGCGCCAGCAGCGGCGGCCAGGGGGCCTACGAGCAGTACTTC
TRBV4-1	TRBD2	NA	TRBJ2-1	CASSRGGLAGSMNEQFF	TGCGCCAGCAGCCGAGGAGGACTAGCGGGGTCTATGAATGAGCAGTTCTTC
TRBV6-5	TRBD2	few	TRBJ2-7	CASSYSSGSNTYEQYF	TGTGCCAGCAGTTACTCCAGCGGGAGTAATACCTACGAGCAGTACTTC
TRBV29-1	TRBD1	NA	TRBJ2-3	CSVATGGPTDTQYF	TGCAGCGTTGCTACAGGGGGGCCCACAGATACGCAGTATTTT
TRBV6-5	TRBD1	NA	TRBJ1-2	CASTPTFDRGGGYTF	TGTGCCAGCACCCCGACTTTTGACAGGGGGGGTGGCTACACCTTC
TRBV5-1	NA	once	TRBJ1-1	CASSLDPGAGTEAFF	TGCGCCAGCAGCTTGGATCCAGGGGCAGGGACTGAAGCTTTCTTT
TRBV28	TRBD1	NA	TRBJ2-7	CASRSPTGGAGDEQYF	TGTGCCAGCAGATCACCAACAGGGGGCGCCGGCGACGAGCAGTACTTC
TRBV30	NA	NA	TRBJ2-2	CAWSTRGQKVVPGELFF	TGTGCCTGGAGTACCCGCGGACAGAAAGTAGTCCCCGGGGAGCTGTTTTTT
TRBV7-2	TRBD2	NA	TRBJ2-7	CASSPQNWDYYEQYF	TGTGCCAGCAGCCCCCAAAACTGGGACTACTACGAGCAGTACTTC
TRBV28	TRBD2	once	TRBJ2-1	CASFSGLAGLSSYNEQFF	TGTGCCAGCTTCTCGGGACTAGCGGGTCTGAGCTCCTACAATGAGCAGTTCTTC
TRBV5-1	NA	NA	TRBJ2-7	CASISRQTARSYEQYF	TGCGCCAGCATCAGCAGACAGACGGCTCGCTCCTACGAGCAGTACTTC
TRBV9	TRBD2	NA	TRBJ2-1	CASSVGVSGSSYNEQFF	TGTGCCAGCAGCGTAGGTGTTAGCGGGAGTTCCTACAATGAGCAGTTCTTC
TRBV27	NA	NA	TRBJ1-5	CASSLNANSGHQPQHF	TGTGCCAGCAGTTTAAACGCGAACAGTGGGCATCAGCCCCAGCATTTT
TRBV30	NA	NA	TRBJ2-5	CAWSRDQETQYF	TGTGCCTGGTCCCGGGACCAAGAGACCCAGTACTTC
TRBV10-1	TRBD1	once	TRBJ1-1	CASRPGTGSNTEAFF	TGCGCCAGCAGGCCCGGGACAGGGTCGAACACTGAAGCTTTCTTT
TRBV29-1	TRBD1	NA	TRBJ2-7	CSVEVGGGFYEQYF	TGCAGCGTTGAAGTAGGGGGCGGGTTCTACGAGCAGTACTTC
TRBV6-5	NA	NA	TRBJ1-2	CASRQGRGYTF	TGTGCCAGCAGACAGGGCAGGGGCTACACCTTC
TRBV5-1	NA	NA	TRBJ2-2	CASSLVRTDTGELFF	TGCGCCAGCAGCTTGGTGAGGACAGACACCGGGGAGCTGTTTTTT
TRBV7-2	NA	NA	TRBJ2-7	CASSLDVRAYEQYF	TGTGCCAGCAGCTTAGATGTGAGGGCCTACGAGCAGTACTTC
TRBV28	NA	NA	TRBJ1-2	CASSFGGGNYGYTF	TGTGCCAGCAGTTTCGGCGGGGGTAACTATGGCTACACCTTC
TRBV6-5	NA	NA	TRBJ2-7	CASSSTIYGIEQYF	TGTGCCAGCAGTTCGACTATCTACGGGATCGAGCAGTACTTC
TRBV7-2	TRBD2	NA	TRBJ2-7	CASSSPFSGTSNYEQYF	TGTGCCAGCAGCTCCCCCTTTTCCGGGACTAGCAATTACGAGCAGTACTTC
TRBV5-6	NA	few	TRBJ2-7	CASSLGVLTYEQYF	TGTGCCAGCAGCTTGGGTGTCTTAACCTACGAGCAGTACTTC
TRBV5-5	TRBD1	NA	TRBJ2-5	CASSKLPGQGSPQYF	TGTGCCAGCAGCAAACTTCCGGGACAGGGGTCGCCCCAGTACTTC
TRBV7-3	NA	NA	TRBJ1-2	CASSPDSNYGYTF	TGTGCCAGCAGCCCAGACAGCAACTATGGCTACACCTTC
TRBV7-6	TRBD2	NA	TRBJ2-3	CASSLQLAGGIGTDTQYF	TGTGCCAGCAGCTTACAACTAGCGGGAGGGATTGGCACAGATACGCAGTATTTT
TRBV28	TRBD1	NA	TRBJ1-2	CASSSRRTGATYYGYTF	TGTGCCAGCAGTTCGCGCCGGACAGGGGCAACTTACTATGGCTACACCTTC